Following are 18 T cell receptor beta chains from one sample sequenced in a study of blood T cell repertoires in COVID-19. This table comes from immunoSEQ multiplex PCR, and its TCRdb copy is limited to in-frame clones, with some not included. The table includes fewer than 400,000 clones, approximately 90% detected once. The specimen was PBMCs or T cells enriched from blood (not recorded which). Receptors originate from a woman aged 50 to 65 who had recovered from COVID-19.

The rearrangement links TRBV28 to TRBJ2-1; possibly TRBD1 for D (6 bases). Trimming removed 6 bases from V and 0 bases from J, with 9 bases in between. CDR3 length: 14 residues. Germline CDR1 and CDR2: MDHEN and SYDVKM. The CDR3, as DNA: TGTGCCAGCAGCAGACAGGCCTCCTACAATGAGCAGTTCTTC. Translation gives CASSRQASYNEQFF.

The chain carries TRBV10-3 and TRBJ2-7; 8 bases map to TRBD1. The V segment lost 8 bases and the J segment 5 bases; nucleotides outside the gene matches: 5. CDR1 is ENHRY, CDR2 SYGVKD, per germline. The CDR3 contains 12 residues. CDR3 in DNA: TGTGCCATCGGACAGGGAGCTAACGAGCAGTACTTC. Protein product: CAIGQGANEQYF.

This clone showed up just once. The chain carries TRBV18 and TRBJ1-3; D is ambiguous. The CDR3 totals 15 residues. V was pared by 5 bases and J by 4 bases, with 15 bases between. Germline V gene sequence: CDR1 KGHSH, CDR2 LQKENI. The CDR3 DNA is TGTGCCAGCTCAGCCAAACCTAACAGCGGAAACACCATATATTTT. Amino acid sequence: CASSAKPNSGNTIYF.

This clone was detected once. This chain joins TRBV6-5 and TRBJ1-6; tentative D call: TRBD1 (5 bases). V lost 5 bases to trimming and J lost 11 bases, with 16 bases between them. This CDR3 spans 14 amino acids. Germline CDR1 MNHEY, CDR2 SVGAGI. The CDR3 DNA reads as TGTGCCAGCAGTCCGATGACAGTCCCGCCACCCCTCCACTTT. It codes for CASSPMTVPPPLHF.

This clone showed up just a few times. At one boundary the junction diverges from the germline segment, which might be a read error. The chain has TRBV7-9 and TRBJ2-1, with 12 bases lining up with TRBD1. The CDR3 covers 18 residues. The V gene's germline CDR1 is SEHNR and CDR2 FQNEAQ (reference sequence). The CDR3 region is CASSLAGRRDRGRNEQFF. CDR3 sequence (DNA): TGTGCCAGCAGTTTAGCGGGAAGGCGGGACAGGGGGCGAAATGAGCAGTTCTTC. Using reference TRBV7-9 and TRBJ2-1 for the parts outside the CDR3, the full variable domain is DTGVSQNPRHKITKRGQNVTFRCDPISEHNRLYWYRQTLGQGPEFLTYFQNEAQLEKSRLLSDRFSAERPKGSFSTLEIQRTEQGDSAMYLCASSLAGRRDRGRNEQFFGPGTRLTVL.

The rearrangement uses TRBV19 and TRBJ1-1; the D gene is possibly TRBD1 (6 bases). The CDR3 contains 14 residues. V was pared by 6 bases and J by 1 base, with 12 bases between. The germline V gene encodes CDR1 LNHDA and CDR2 SQIVND (reference sequence). CDR3 coding DNA: TGTGCCAGTAGAGGGGGAAGTCGGAACACTGAAGCTTTCTTT. Protein: CASRGGSRNTEAFF.

The CDR3, as DNA: TGTGCCAGCAGCCAGGGTAGCTCATCACCCCTCCACTTT. Translating it yields CASSQGSSSPLHF. The chain uses TRBV9 and TRBJ1-6; possibly TRBD1 for D (5 bases). The germline gives CDR1 SGDLS, CDR2 YYNGEE. There are 13 residues in the CDR3. The V end lost 4 bases, the J end lost 10 bases, and 12 bases lay between the germline ends.

This sequence joins TRBV6-6 and TRBJ1-2; D is undetermined. Germline lookup yields CDR1 MNHNY and CDR2 SVGAGI (reference sequence). CDR3 size: 12 residues. V lost 7 bases and J 7 bases, leaving 13 bases between the germline ends. CDR3 region: CASNGPAGGYTF. The DNA of the CDR3 is TGTGCCAGCAACGGTCCTGCGGGTGGCTACACCTTC.

The V call is TRBV2, the J call TRBJ1-2; the D is unclear. The CDR3 totals 10 residues. V lost 5 bases, J lost 5 bases, and 3 bases lay in between. From germline, CDR1 is SNHLY and CDR2 FYNNEI. CDR3 nucleotide sequence: TGTGCCAGCAGTTCATATGGCTACACCTTC. Its translation: CASSSYGYTF.

This chain uses TRBV6-6 with TRBJ1-6; D is unclear. This CDR3 spans 15 amino acids. Trimming took off 0 bases at V and 7 bases at J, with 10 bases between the two ends. CDR1 and CDR2 from the germline V gene are MNHNY and SVGAGI (reference sequence). CDR3 amino acids: CASSYSGRSNSPLHF. In nucleotides, the CDR3 is TGTGCCAGCAGTTACTCGGGCAGATCAAATTCACCCCTCCACTTT.

The rearrangement uses TRBV2 and TRBJ1-1; 8 nucleotides match TRBD1. This CDR3 is built from 16 residues. J gave up 1 base and V 6 bases, and 10 bases lay outside the gene matches. Germline CDR1 reads SNHLY; CDR2 reads FYNNEI. DNA for the CDR3: TGTGCCAGCAGAGACAGGGGCGTGTGGGGGAACACTGAAGCTTTCTTT. This sequence encodes CASRDRGVWGNTEAFF.

The rearrangement joins TRBV7-9 to TRBJ1-1, with D unclear. Germline lookup yields CDR1 SEHNR and CDR2 FQNEAQ (reference sequence). Trimming took 2 bases from V and 0 from J, leaving 16 bases between them. The CDR3 runs to 17 residues. CDR3 coding DNA: TGTGCCAGCAGCTTAAGCCCGTTGGCAGGTATGAACACTGAAGCTTTCTTT. It is translated as CASSLSPLAGMNTEAFF. The full variable domain, with the rest looked up from reference TRBV7-9 and TRBJ1-1, is DTGVSQNPRHKITKRGQNVTFRCDPISEHNRLYWYRQTLGQGPEFLTYFQNEAQLEKSRLLSDRFSAERPKGSFSTLEIQRTEQGDSAMYLCASSLSPLAGMNTEAFFGQGTRLTVV.

This chain uses TRBV2 with TRBJ2-2, with TRBD1 matching over 8 bases. The trim removed 7 bases at V and 5 bases at J, leaving 9 bases unmatched. Germline V gene lookup returns CDR1 SNHLY and CDR2 FYNNEI. The CDR3 covers 15 residues. The CDR3 is CASTLQDRGTGELFF. The CDR3, as DNA: TGTGCCAGCACCCTTCAAGACAGGGGTACCGGGGAGCTGTTTTTT.

CDR3 sequence (DNA): TGTGCCAGCAGTTTATGGGACAGCTATGGCTACACCTTC. Encoded protein: CASSLWDSYGYTF. The V and J genes are TRBV12-3 or TRBV12-4 and TRBJ1-2; 7 nucleotides agree with TRBD1. Trimming took 2 bases from V and 4 from J; bases not matched to a gene: 1. CDR3 size: 13 residues.

In this sample, this clone turned up a few times. The rearrangement links TRBV4-2 to TRBJ1-1; 8 positions match TRBD1. V was pared by 1 base and J by 9 bases, with 7 bases of the junction left unmatched. The CDR3 runs to 14 residues. CDR1 and CDR2 from the germline V gene are LGHNA and YNFKEQ. CDR3 bases: TGTGCCAGCAGCCAAGCCGGACAGGGCTTCCAAGCTTTCTTT. Residues: CASSQAGQGFQAFF.

The chain recombines TRBV7-2 with TRBJ1-1; no clear D gene. Trimming shortened V by 2 bases and J by 2 bases, and 12 bases separated the two germline ends. CDR1 SGHTA and CDR2 FQGNSA come from the germline V gene. This CDR3 comprises 15 residues. The CDR3 sequence: CASSLYEPVNTEAFF. In DNA form, the CDR3 reads TGTGCCAGCAGCTTATATGAGCCGGTCAACACTGAAGCTTTCTTT.

This chain uses TRBV6-1 with TRBJ2-1; no firm D call. The CDR3 runs to 16 residues. The germline V gene encodes CDR1 MNHNS and CDR2 SASEGT. Trimming pared 4 bases from V and 3 bases from J, leaving 16 bases between. CDR3: CASSGPDNSGYNEQFF. The CDR3 coding sequence is TGTGCCAGCAGTGGCCCCGATAATTCCGGCTACAATGAGCAGTTCTTC.

V is TRBV7-8 and J is TRBJ2-1; possibly TRBD2 for D (5 bases). V shed 1 base and J shed 9 bases, with 13 bases lying between them. Germline V CDR1 and CDR2: SGHVS, FQNEAQ. CDR3 length: 14 residues. The chain's CDR3 is CASSLVGPAGEQFF. In DNA, the CDR3 is TGTGCCAGCAGCTTAGTCGGGCCCGCGGGTGAGCAGTTCTTC.